The 29 T cell receptor beta chains below come from one sample, sequenced in a study of cytomegalovirus exposure and HLA in healthy donors. Primers for the PCR totalled 60 Vbeta and 13 Jbeta. Profiled with immunoSEQ multiplex PCR; TCRdb holds only in-frame clones, not every one. The repertoire holds some 150,000 clones, with roughly four fifths as singletons. The sequenced sample was PBMCs. These TCRs come from a woman in her late teens or twenties in good health and CMV-seropositive.

V and J are TRBV12-1 and TRBJ2-3; the D call in the table, TRBD2, was not verified against the DNA. TRBV12-1 counts as a pseudogene. This CDR3 has 17 amino acids. Written as DNA, the CDR3 is TGTGCCAGCAGGAGTGCTTCGGGGGGGCATCGCACAGATACGCAGTATTTT. Translated: CASRSASGGHRTDTQYF.

The V gene is TRBV30, the J gene TRBJ2-3; D remains ambiguous. The CDR3 totals 11 residues. V was clipped by 3 bases and J by 6 bases, with 7 bases between them. Germline values: CDR1 GTSNPN, CDR2 SVGIG (reference sequence). The CDR3 loop reads CAWRTADTQYF. CDR3 nucleotides: TGTGCCTGGAGAACTGCGGATACGCAGTATTTT.

In nucleotides, the CDR3 is TGTGCCAGCAGCCCAGTGGTGCCGGGGTTCACAGATACGCAGTATTTT. Translating gives CASSPVVPGFTDTQYF. The chain recombines TRBV7-8 with TRBJ2-3, with D possibly being TRBD2 (5 bases). Germline V gene data show CDR1 as SGHVS and CDR2 as FQNEAQ. The V and J ends lost 5 bases and 2 bases respectively, with 17 bases between them. The CDR3 length is 16 residues. Looking up the rest from reference TRBV7-8 and TRBJ2-3 gives the full variable domain: GAGVSQSPRYKVAKRGQDVALRCDPISGHVSLFWYQQALGQGPEFLTYFQNEAQLDKSGLPSDRFFAERPEGSVSTLKIQRTQQEDSAVYLCASSPVVPGFTDTQYFGPGTRLTVL.

The chain couples TRBV5-4 to TRBJ1-2; the match to TRBD1 covers 11 bases. The germline CDR1 and CDR2 sequences are SGHNT and YYREEE (reference sequence). This CDR3 spans 14 amino acids. With V trimmed by 1 base and J by 7 bases, 3 bases remained unmatched. CDR3 sequence: CASSLRDRGSGYTF. CDR3 coding DNA: TGTGCCAGCAGCTTGCGGGACAGGGGGTCTGGCTACACCTTC.

There are a few counts of this clone. The V gene is TRBV21-1, the J gene TRBJ1-2; no DNA check was done on the table's D call, TRBD1. TRBV21-1 is labeled a pseudogene. This CDR3 spans 18 amino acids. CDR3 sequence reads: CASSEHRQGWETNYGYTF. The CDR3 bases are TGTGCCAGCAGCGAACATCGACAGGGGTGGGAAACTAACTATGGCTACACCTTC.

This chain uses TRBV6-1 with TRBJ2-3; D is perhaps TRBD2 (6 bases). Trimming stripped 7 bases from V and 3 bases from J, with 14 bases between. CDR1 MNHNS and CDR2 SASEGT come from the germline V gene. This CDR3 is built from 14 residues. CDR3 DNA: TGTGCCAGCATTTTGCCGGGGAGGACAGATACGCAGTATTTT. It specifies CASILPGRTDTQYF.

The chain employs TRBV4-1 and TRBJ2-7, with D unresolved. Trimming left V 0 bases short and J 1 base short, with 7 bases between. In germline, CDR1 is MGHRA, CDR2 YSYEKL. This CDR3 spans 14 amino acids. CDR3: CASSQDPVSYEQYF. The CDR3, as DNA: TGCGCCAGCAGCCAAGATCCGGTTTCCTACGAGCAGTACTTC.

The chain combines TRBV4-2 with TRBJ2-4, with D hard to call. CDR3 length: 15 residues. V was trimmed by 2 bases and J by 6 bases, leaving 14 bases between them. Germline-derived CDR1 and CDR2 are LGHNA and YNFKEQ. The CDR3 reads CASSQPGGPGNIQYF. The CDR3 DNA sequence: TGTGCCAGCAGCCAACCCGGTGGCCCGGGAAACATTCAGTACTTC.

The CDR3 sequence is CAISGDRQANYGYTF. The CDR3 region has the DNA TGTGCCATCAGTGGAGACCGACAGGCTAACTATGGCTACACCTTC. V and J are TRBV10-3 and TRBJ1-2, with D perhaps matching TRBD1 (6 bases). V was pared by 4 bases and J by 0 bases, with 12 bases between. The CDR3 spans 15 residues. CDR1 is ENHRY and CDR2 is SYGVKD in the germline V gene.

The chain carries TRBV29-1 and TRBJ2-1; 7 nucleotides line up with TRBD2. J lost 3 bases, V lost 4 bases, and 6 bases had no gene match. Germline CDR1 and CDR2: SQVTM and ANQGSEA. This CDR3 comprises 14 residues. The CDR3 DNA sequence: TGCAGCGTTGGGGGGGGGTCAGGCTACAATGAGCAGTTCTTC. Protein sequence: CSVGGGSGYNEQFF.

The chain links TRBV27 to TRBJ1-2, with TRBD1 as a possible D gene (6 bases). The CDR3 consists of 14 residues. Germline V gene lookup returns CDR1 MNHEY and CDR2 SMNVEV (reference sequence). Trimming left V 4 bases short and J 8 bases short, with 17 bases between. The CDR3 bases are TGTGCCAGCAGTTATCTACAGGGTATAGGCGGCTACACCTTC. Its translation is CASSYLQGIGGYTF.

The chain employs TRBV5-1 and TRBJ2-2, with TRBD1 identical over 7 bases. V trimming: 4 bases; J trimming: 4 bases; junction bases outside the gene matches: 4. Germline values: CDR1 SGHRS, CDR2 YFSETQ. There are 14 residues in the CDR3. The CDR3 protein is CASSMTGSTGELFF. CDR3 coding DNA: TGCGCCAGCAGCATGACAGGGTCCACCGGGGAGCTGTTTTTT.

The gene calls are TRBV11-3 and TRBJ2-7; unclear D gene. In germline, CDR1 is SGHNT, CDR2 YENEEA. Trimming stripped 1 base from V and 4 bases from J, with 8 bases between. The CDR3 extends over 13 amino acids. The CDR3, as DNA: TGTGCCAGCAGCTTAGGCCCCCAGTACGAGCAGTACTTC. It codes for CASSLGPQYEQYF.

V and J are TRBV10-3 and TRBJ1-2, with D perhaps matching TRBD1 (5 bases). The CDR3 runs to 12 residues. Trimming pared 2 bases from V and 11 bases from J, leaving 12 bases between. Germline CDR1 reads ENHRY; CDR2 reads SYGVKD. The CDR3 is CAISERSGRYTF. The CDR3 DNA sequence: TGTGCCATCAGTGAGCGTTCAGGGAGGTACACCTTC.

The chain couples TRBV7-6 to TRBJ2-1; 11 bases agree with TRBD2. The CDR3 covers 16 residues. The V segment lost 5 bases and the J segment 2 bases; nucleotides outside the gene matches: 5. Per the germline V gene, CDR1 is SGHVS and CDR2 is FNYEAQ. CDR3 nucleotides: TGTGCCAGCAGCAGACTAGCGGGGAGGACCTACAATGAGCAGTTCTTC. Translating gives CASSRLAGRTYNEQFF.

This clone was counted between two and nine times. This rearrangement joins TRBV15 to TRBJ1-2; no clear D gene. The germline V gene encodes CDR1 LNHNV and CDR2 YYDKDF (reference sequence). This CDR3 is 15 amino acids long. V gave up 0 bases and J gave up 4 bases, with 12 bases separating them. This chain's CDR3 is CATSRDLVTSYGYTF. The CDR3 DNA sequence: TGTGCCACCAGCAGAGATCTAGTCACTTCCTATGGCTACACCTTC.

The chain joins TRBV25-1 to TRBJ2-3, with TRBD2 identical over 8 bases. The germline gives CDR1 MGHDK, CDR2 SYGVNS. CDR3 length: 14 residues. J was trimmed by 4 bases and V by 6 bases; bases with no gene match: 6. CDR3 sequence (DNA): TGTGCCAGCAGAATGGGCGGGGGGTCAGATACGCAGTATTTT. It codes for CASRMGGGSDTQYF.

This chain connects TRBV4-2 to TRBJ1-2; 8 bases are shared with TRBD1. The V gene's germline CDR1 is LGHNA and CDR2 YNFKEQ. The CDR3 sequence is 17 residues long. J lost 12 bases, V lost 1 base, and 19 bases had no gene match. This chain's CDR3 is CASSQGGGETRQGLNTF. The CDR3 region has the DNA TGTGCCAGCAGCCAAGGAGGGGGAGAAACTAGACAGGGGCTTAACACCTTC.

The rearrangement links TRBV11-2 to TRBJ2-7; D uncertain. The CDR3 covers 13 residues. CDR1 SGHAT and CDR2 FQNNGV come from the germline V gene. V lost 1 base to trimming and J lost 2 bases, with 6 bases between them. The CDR3 loop reads CASSLARAYEQYF. The CDR3 bases are TGTGCCAGCAGCTTAGCACGGGCCTACGAGCAGTACTTC.

The chain's CDR3 is CASSSPPGSEQYF. The CDR3 DNA sequence: TGTGCCAGCAGCTCGCCCCCGGGTTCCGAGCAGTACTTC. The rearrangement joins TRBV7-2 to TRBJ2-7; no clear D gene. V was cut by 4 bases and J by 6 bases, with 13 bases left in between. This CDR3 spans 13 amino acids. Germline-derived CDR1 and CDR2 are SGHTA and FQGNSA.

Remarks on this clone: Sequence at one end of the junction differs from germline and may be a read error. This chain connects TRBV7-9 to TRBJ2-1; 8 bases align to TRBD1. Germline CDR1 and CDR2: SEHNR and FQNEAQ (reference sequence). The CDR3 has 16 amino acids. CDR3 sequence (DNA): TGTGCCAGCAGCTTATCCGGGACAGGTCCCTACAATGAGCAGCTCTTC. Its translation: CASSLSGTGPYNEQLF.

V is TRBV9 and J is TRBJ1-2; tentatively, D is TRBD1 (6 bases). V lost 4 bases to trimming and J lost 9 bases, with 13 bases between them. Germline lookup yields CDR1 SGDLS and CDR2 YYNGEE. This CDR3 comprises 12 residues. The CDR3 here is CASSPPGGRYTF. In DNA, the CDR3 is TGTGCCAGCAGCCCTCCCGGGGGGCGCTACACCTTC.

V gene TRBV7-9 combines with J gene TRBJ1-1; D not resolved. This CDR3 is 14 amino acids long. Per the germline V gene, CDR1 is SEHNR and CDR2 is FQNEAQ (reference sequence). V was trimmed by 0 bases and J by 11 bases, leaving 16 bases between them. The CDR3: CASSLAVAGVGAFF. CDR3 nucleotide sequence: TGTGCCAGCAGCTTAGCGGTCGCGGGCGTTGGGGCTTTCTTT.

The chain has TRBV5-4 and TRBJ1-2; D is possibly TRBD1 (6 bases). CDR1 is SGHNT, CDR2 YYREEE, per germline (reference sequence). The CDR3 covers 16 residues. Trimming pared 2 bases from V and 4 bases from J, leaving 18 bases between. The CDR3 DNA sequence: TGTGCCAGCAGCTTCCCACCCCGGGACATCCGCTATGGCTACACCTTC. Amino acid sequence: CASSFPPRDIRYGYTF.

The count of this clone is one. The chain recombines TRBV11-2 with TRBJ2-3; 9 bases fit TRBD1. CDR1 is SGHAT, CDR2 FQNNGV, per germline. The CDR3 has 13 amino acids. V trimming: 4 bases; J trimming: 6 bases; junction bases outside the gene matches: 2. The CDR3, as DNA: TGTGCCAGCAGCTCCGACAGGGGGGATACGCAGTATTTT. Its protein is CASSSDRGDTQYF.

This clone was found once. The chain joins TRBV5-6 to TRBJ1-4; TRBD1 is a possible D gene (6 bases). The V gene lost 4 bases and the J gene lost 7 bases, with 17 bases spanning the gap. CDR3 length equals 15 residues. Germline V CDR1 and CDR2: SGHDT, YYEEEE. The CDR3 spells CASSGDMGSSEKLFF. The CDR3 DNA follows: TGTGCCAGCAGCGGGGACATGGGTTCCAGTGAAAAACTGTTTTTT.

This chain uses TRBV5-6 with TRBJ2-3; no clear D gene. Per germline, CDR1 SGHDT and CDR2 YYEEEE. Trimming took off 1 base at V and 5 bases at J, with 14 bases between the two ends. This CDR3 has 15 residues. This CDR3 reads CASSLLAGSGDTQYF. The CDR3 region has the DNA TGTGCCAGCAGCTTGTTGGCAGGTTCCGGAGATACGCAGTATTTT.

This chain uses TRBV6-1 with TRBJ2-5; TRBD1 might be the D (6 bases). Deletions cut 1 base from V and 4 bases from J, with 10 bases between. Germline lookup yields CDR1 MNHNS and CDR2 SASEGT. The CDR3 is 14 amino acids. The DNA for the CDR3 is TGTGCCAGCAGTGAAGACAGGGCCGGAGAGACCCAGTACTTC. It encodes CASSEDRAGETQYF.

This clone has a handful of counts. CDR3 bases: TGTGCCAGCAGCCAAGTGTACGGCCGAGCAGGCATTTACGAGCAGTACTTC. Translating it yields CASSQVYGRAGIYEQYF. The V call is TRBV14, the J call TRBJ2-7; D is ambiguous. V was shortened by 1 base and J by 4 bases, with 20 bases between the two germline ends. The CDR3 consists of 17 residues. Germline lookup yields CDR1 SGHDN and CDR2 FVKESK.